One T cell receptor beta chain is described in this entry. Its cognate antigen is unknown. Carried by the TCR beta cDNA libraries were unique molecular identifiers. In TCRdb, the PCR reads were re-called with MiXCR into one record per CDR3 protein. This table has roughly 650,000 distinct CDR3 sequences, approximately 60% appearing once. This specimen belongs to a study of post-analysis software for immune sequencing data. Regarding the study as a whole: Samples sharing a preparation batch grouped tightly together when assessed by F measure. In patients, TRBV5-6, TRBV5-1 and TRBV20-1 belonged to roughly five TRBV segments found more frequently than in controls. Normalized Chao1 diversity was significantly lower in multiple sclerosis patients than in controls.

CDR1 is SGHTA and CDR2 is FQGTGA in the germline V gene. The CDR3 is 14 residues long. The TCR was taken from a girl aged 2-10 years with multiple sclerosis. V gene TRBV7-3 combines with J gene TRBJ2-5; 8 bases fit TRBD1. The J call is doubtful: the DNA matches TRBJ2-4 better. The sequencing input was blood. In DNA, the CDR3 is TGTGCCAGCAGTACTCAGGGGGCGAAAAACATTCAGTACTTC. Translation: CASSTQGAKNIQYF.